This TCR beta chain came from a study of CD8+CD57+ T cells in acquired aplastic anemia. About the research overall: Sorted CD4+ plus CD8+ cells gave DNA averaging about 3.2 ug. Overall study results and limits: It was found that fewer than 35 CD8+ CDR3 sequences were shared between patients and controls.

The patients chosen for sequencing had shown expansion of CD8+CD57+ cells (detected by flow cytometry). A severe acquired aplastic anemia diagnosis applied to all patients. The study sampled blood from patients who had received no therapy. TCR beta VDJ combinations and CDR3 sequences were profiled from genomic DNA. In TCRdb, the reads were re-called with MiXCR into one record per CDR3 protein. The table records 300,000 or so distinct CDR3 sequences, under 65% of them present only once. Trimming cost V 11 bases and J 5 bases, with 16 bases left between them. Germline-derived CDR1 and CDR2 are MNHEY and SVGEGT. This CDR3 region has 12 residues. This clonotype has a count of ten or more. Antigen specificity is unknown.

This TCR was sampled from a human donor with aplastic anemia. Sequencing used sorted CD4+, CD8+, or CD8+CD57+ T cells (not recorded which) from PBMCs. The chain couples TRBV6-2 or TRBV6-3 to TRBJ2-7, with D tentatively TRBD1 (8 bases). This CDR3 is CAANRGGNEQYF. The CDR3 DNA is TGTGCCGCAAACAGGGGGGGCAACGAGCAGTACTTC.